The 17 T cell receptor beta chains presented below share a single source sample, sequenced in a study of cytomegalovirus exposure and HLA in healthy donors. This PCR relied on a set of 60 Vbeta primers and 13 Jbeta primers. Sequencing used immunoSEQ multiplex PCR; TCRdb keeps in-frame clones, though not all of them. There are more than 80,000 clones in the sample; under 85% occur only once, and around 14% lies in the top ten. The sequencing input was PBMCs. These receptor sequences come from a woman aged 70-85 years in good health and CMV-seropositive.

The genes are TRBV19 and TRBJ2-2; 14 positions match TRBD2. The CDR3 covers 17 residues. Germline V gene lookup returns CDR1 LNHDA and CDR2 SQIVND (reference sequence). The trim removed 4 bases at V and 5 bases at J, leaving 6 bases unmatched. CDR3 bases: TGTGCCAGTAGTAGAAGTGGACTAGCGGGAGGAACCGGGGAGCTGTTTTTT. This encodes CASSRSGLAGGTGELFF.

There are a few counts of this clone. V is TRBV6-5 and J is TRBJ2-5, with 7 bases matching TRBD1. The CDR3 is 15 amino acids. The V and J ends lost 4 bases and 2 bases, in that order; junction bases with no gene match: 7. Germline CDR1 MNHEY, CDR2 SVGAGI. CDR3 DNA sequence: TGTGCCAGCAGTTCTCAGCCGGGACAGCAAGAGACCCAGTACTTC. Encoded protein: CASSSQPGQQETQYF.

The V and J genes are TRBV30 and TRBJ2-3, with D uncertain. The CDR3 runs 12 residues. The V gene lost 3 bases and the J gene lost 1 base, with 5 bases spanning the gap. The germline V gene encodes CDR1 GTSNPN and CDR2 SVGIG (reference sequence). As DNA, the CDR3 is TGTGCCTGGAGGGCTCGCACAGATACGCAGTATTTT. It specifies CAWRARTDTQYF. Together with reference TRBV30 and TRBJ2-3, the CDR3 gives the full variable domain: SQTIHQWPATLVQPVGSPLSLECTVEGTSNPNLYWYRQAAGRGLQLLFYSVGIGQISSEVPQNLSASRPQDRQFILSSKKLLLSDSGFYLCAWRARTDTQYFGPGTRLTVL.

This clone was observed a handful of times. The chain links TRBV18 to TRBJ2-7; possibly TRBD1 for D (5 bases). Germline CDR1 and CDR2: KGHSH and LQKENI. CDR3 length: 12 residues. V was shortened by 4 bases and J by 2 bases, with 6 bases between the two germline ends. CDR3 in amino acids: CASSRQPYEQYF. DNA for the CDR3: TGTGCCAGCTCACGACAGCCCTACGAGCAGTACTTC.

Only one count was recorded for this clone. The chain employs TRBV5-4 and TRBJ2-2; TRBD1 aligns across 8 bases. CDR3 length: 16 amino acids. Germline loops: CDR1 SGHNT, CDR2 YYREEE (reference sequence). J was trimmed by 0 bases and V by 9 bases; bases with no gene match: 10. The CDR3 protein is CATHGQGLANTGELFF. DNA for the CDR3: TGTGCCACCCACGGACAGGGCTTAGCGAACACCGGGGAGCTGTTTTTT.

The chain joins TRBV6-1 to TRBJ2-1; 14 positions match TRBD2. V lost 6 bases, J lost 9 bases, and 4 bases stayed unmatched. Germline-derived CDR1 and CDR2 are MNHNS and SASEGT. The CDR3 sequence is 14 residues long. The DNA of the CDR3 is TGTGCCAGCAGGGGACTAGCGGGAGTGGGTGAGCAGTTCTTC. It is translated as CASRGLAGVGEQFF.

The CDR3 loop reads CASSLEGGGGYEQYF. The CDR3 DNA follows: TGTGCCAGCAGCTTGGAGGGGGGGGGTGGATACGAGCAGTACTTC. The chain is built from TRBV5-5 and TRBJ2-7; a weak D match, TRBD2 (7 bases). The CDR3 length is 15 residues. Germline CDR1 is SGHKS and CDR2 is YYEKEE (reference sequence). Trimming pared 0 bases from V and 4 bases from J, leaving 14 bases between.

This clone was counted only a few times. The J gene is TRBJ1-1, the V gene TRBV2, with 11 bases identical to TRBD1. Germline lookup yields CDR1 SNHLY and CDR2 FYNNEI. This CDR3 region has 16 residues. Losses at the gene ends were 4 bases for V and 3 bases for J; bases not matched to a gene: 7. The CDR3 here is CASSGTGGRVDTEAFF. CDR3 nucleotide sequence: TGTGCCAGCAGTGGGACAGGGGGCAGGGTCGACACTGAAGCTTTCTTT.

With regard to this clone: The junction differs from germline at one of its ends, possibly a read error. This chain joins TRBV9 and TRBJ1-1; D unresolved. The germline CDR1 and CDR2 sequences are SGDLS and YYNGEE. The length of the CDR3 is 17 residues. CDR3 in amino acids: CANSVMGAEVLNTEAFF. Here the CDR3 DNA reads TGTGCCAACAGCGTAATGGGAGCGGAAGTCCTGAACACTGAAGCTTTCTTT.

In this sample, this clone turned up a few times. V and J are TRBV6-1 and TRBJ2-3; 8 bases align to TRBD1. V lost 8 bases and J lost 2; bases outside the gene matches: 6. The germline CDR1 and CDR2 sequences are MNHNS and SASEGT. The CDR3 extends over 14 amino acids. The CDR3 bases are TGTGCCAGCGCGACAGGGGTCGACACAGATACGCAGTATTTT. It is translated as CASATGVDTDTQYF.

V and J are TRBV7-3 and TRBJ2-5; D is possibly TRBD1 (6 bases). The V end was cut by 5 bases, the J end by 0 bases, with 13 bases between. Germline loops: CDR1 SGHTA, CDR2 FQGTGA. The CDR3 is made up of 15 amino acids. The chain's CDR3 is CASSPSGADQETQYF. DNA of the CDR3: TGTGCCAGCAGCCCCTCAGGGGCCGACCAAGAGACCCAGTACTTC.

DNA of the CDR3: TGTGCCAGCAGCGTAGGGGTCGGCAGGCGGGGGTTACAGGAGACCCAGTACTTC. It translates to CASSVGVGRRGLQETQYF. The chain links TRBV9 to TRBJ2-5; 7 bases match TRBD2. J lost 5 bases, V lost 0 bases, and 16 bases had no gene match. Germline V gene lookup returns CDR1 SGDLS and CDR2 YYNGEE. The CDR3 runs 18 residues.

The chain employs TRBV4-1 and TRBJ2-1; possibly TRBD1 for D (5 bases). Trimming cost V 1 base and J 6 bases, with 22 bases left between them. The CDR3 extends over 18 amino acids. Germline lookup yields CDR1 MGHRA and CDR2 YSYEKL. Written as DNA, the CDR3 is TGCGCCAGCAGCCAAGGGCCCAGGGCCATGTGGATGAGCAATGAGCAGTTCTTC. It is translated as CASSQGPRAMWMSNEQFF.

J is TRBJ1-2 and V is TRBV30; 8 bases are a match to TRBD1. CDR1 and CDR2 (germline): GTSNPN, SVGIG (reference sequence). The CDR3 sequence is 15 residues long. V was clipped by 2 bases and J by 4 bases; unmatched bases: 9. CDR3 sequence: CAWSSPGGASYGYTF. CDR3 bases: TGTGCCTGGAGTTCGCCAGGGGGCGCAAGCTATGGCTACACCTTC.

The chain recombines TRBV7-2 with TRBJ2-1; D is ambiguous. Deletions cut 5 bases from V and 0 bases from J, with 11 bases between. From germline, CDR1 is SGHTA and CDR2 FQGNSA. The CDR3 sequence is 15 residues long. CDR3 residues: CASSVVASSYNEQFF. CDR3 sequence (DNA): TGTGCCAGCAGCGTGGTGGCCAGCTCCTACAATGAGCAGTTCTTC. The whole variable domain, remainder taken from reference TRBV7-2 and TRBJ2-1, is GAGVSQSPSNKVTEKGKDVELRCDPISGHTALYWYRQSLGQGLEFLIYFQGNSAPDKSGLPSDRFSAERTGGSVSTLTIQRTQQEDSAVYLCASSVVASSYNEQFFGPGTRLTVL.

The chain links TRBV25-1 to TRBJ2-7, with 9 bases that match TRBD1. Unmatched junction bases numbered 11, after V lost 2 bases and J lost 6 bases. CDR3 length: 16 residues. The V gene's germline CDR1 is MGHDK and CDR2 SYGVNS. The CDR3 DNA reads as TGTGCCAGCAGTGAAGAGGGTCGGACAGGGGTTAGCGAGCAGTACTTC. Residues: CASSEEGRTGVSEQYF.

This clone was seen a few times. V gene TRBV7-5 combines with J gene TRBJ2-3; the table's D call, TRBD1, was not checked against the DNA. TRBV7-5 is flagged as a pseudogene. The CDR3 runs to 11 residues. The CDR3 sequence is CARRNRGPQYF. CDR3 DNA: TGTGCCAGACGGAACAGGGGCCCGCAGTATTTT.